A selection of T cell receptor beta chains follows, all from one sample in a study of cytomegalovirus exposure and HLA in healthy donors. This table comes from immunoSEQ multiplex PCR, and its TCRdb copy is limited to in-frame clones, with some not included. The sample includes hundreds of thousands of clones, roughly two thirds seen only once; the top ten take under 3%. Sequenced: PBMCs. All receptors derive from a female donor in good health and CMV-seronegative. The CDR3 runs from the conserved cysteine through the conserved F or W. Each record gives: V gene, J gene, D gene, CDR3 length, CDR3 protein. D genes are given only for firm matches.

V: TRBV11-3
J: TRBJ2-3
D: TRBD1
length: 16
CDR3: CASSFRDRGPPDTQYF

V: TRBV6-1
J: TRBJ1-5
D: TRBD1
length: 15
CDR3: CASSPGTGVNQPQHF

V: TRBV5-4
J: TRBJ2-7
D: TRBD1
length: 14
CDR3: CASSDRQGAYEQYF

V: TRBV2
J: TRBJ2-7
D: TRBD2
length: 16
CDR3: CASSLRTSGIPYEQYF

V: TRBV6-5
J: TRBJ2-7
D: NA
length: 16
CDR3: CASSYSVDSWAYEQYF

V: TRBV11-2
J: TRBJ2-5
D: TRBD2
length: 15
CDR3: CASSWTSGSGETQYF

V: TRBV7-9
J: TRBJ2-7
D: TRBD1
length: 15
CDR3: CASSGRDRGSYEQYF

V: TRBV2
J: TRBJ2-3
D: NA
length: 15
CDR3: CASSGGGRDTDTQYF

V: TRBV6-1
J: TRBJ1-2
D: NA
length: 14
CDR3: CASSPSTKNYGYTF

V: TRBV5-4
J: TRBJ1-6
D: NA
length: 14
CDR3: CASSWGGGDSPLHF

V: TRBV7-9
J: TRBJ2-7
D: NA
length: 16
CDR3: CASSPANQGPSYEQYF

V: TRBV4-1
J: TRBJ2-3
D: NA
length: 12
CDR3: CASSHVADTQYF

V: TRBV6-4
J: TRBJ1-1
D: NA
length: 12
CDR3: CASSDGGDRAFF

V: TRBV10-3
J: TRBJ1-2
D: NA
length: 14
CDR3: CAISERRGNYGYTF

V: TRBV19
J: TRBJ2-2
D: TRBD2
length: 18
CDR3: CASSSPKGSGRAIGELFF

V: TRBV18
J: TRBJ2-7
D: NA
length: 13
CDR3: CASSRDSSYEQYF

V: TRBV6-1
J: TRBJ1-5
D: NA
length: 13
CDR3: CAARGSGNQPQHF

V: TRBV5-1
J: TRBJ2-7
D: NA
length: 14
CDR3: CASSLGLGGYEQYF

V: TRBV19
J: TRBJ1-1
D: NA
length: 13
CDR3: CASSRTKNTEAFF

V: TRBV9
J: TRBJ1-4
D: NA
length: 13
CDR3: CASSVDASEKLFF

V: TRBV7-7
J: TRBJ2-1
D: TRBD2
length: 16
CDR3: CASSETTSGRRNEQFF

V: TRBV7-9
J: TRBJ1-2
D: NA
length: 13
CDR3: CSSSLAASYGYTF

V: TRBV7-8
J: TRBJ1-1
D: TRBD1
length: 14
CDR3: CASSSGQLKTEAFF

V: TRBV18
J: TRBJ2-3
D: TRBD2
length: 14
CDR3: CASSPSGSPDTQYF